One and the same sample provided the 31 T cell receptor beta chains below, sequenced in a study of T-cell memory formation after mild COVID-19. Using its own MiXCR run on the 5' RACE reads, TCRdb lists one record per CDR3 protein. The sample lists fewer than 700,000 distinct CDR3 sequences, approximately 18% occurring once. Material for sequencing was PBMCs or a T cell subset sorted from them (not recorded which). These receptors were obtained from an adult woman who had mild COVID-19 (a few samples of this study predate the infection). Cell type and time point are not known.

The chain recombines TRBV29-1 with TRBJ1-5; D is unresolved. V lost 4 bases to trimming and J lost 0 bases, with 13 bases between them. CDR1 and CDR2 (germline): SQVTM, ANQGSEA. The CDR3 is made up of 15 amino acids. The CDR3: CSVVEGSLSNQPQHF. The DNA for the CDR3 is TGCAGCGTTGTCGAGGGAAGCCTTAGCAATCAGCCCCAGCATTTT.

The chain is built from TRBV6-1 and TRBJ2-2; 9 nucleotides match TRBD2. V lost 4 bases and J lost 6; bases outside the gene matches: 12. Germline CDR1 MNHNS, CDR2 SASEGT. The CDR3 length is 17 residues. CDR3 bases: TGTGCCAGCAGTGGGATGGGGGCTAGCGGGGCTGCCGGGGAGCTGTTTTTT. It codes for CASSGMGASGAAGELFF.

Only a few counts were recorded for this clonotype. The chain recombines TRBV19 with TRBJ1-1; tentative D call: TRBD1 (6 bases). CDR1 is LNHDA, CDR2 SQIVND, per germline (reference sequence). The CDR3 length is 14 residues. The germline V and J ends were trimmed by 6 bases and 0 bases, with 11 bases remaining between them. The CDR3 is CASRMAGVNTEAFF. CDR3 bases: TGTGCCAGTAGAATGGCAGGGGTGAACACTGAAGCTTTCTTT. Full variable domain (missing parts from reference TRBV19 and TRBJ1-1): DGGITQSPKYLFRKEGQNVTLSCEQNLNHDAMYWYRQDPGQGLRLIYYSQIVNDFQKGDIAEGYSVSREKKESFPLTVTSAQKNPTAFYLCASRMAGVNTEAFFGQGTRLTVV.

This clonotype showed up just a few times. This rearrangement joins TRBV20-1 to TRBJ2-7; D may be TRBD1 (6 bases). The CDR3 covers 15 residues. Germline V gene lookup returns CDR1 DFQATT and CDR2 SNEGSKA (reference sequence). The V end lost 1 base, the J end lost 6 bases, and 19 bases lay between the germline ends. The CDR3 spells CSARADRGWGREQYF. The CDR3 bases are TGCAGTGCTAGAGCAGACCGGGGTTGGGGGCGCGAGCAGTACTTC.

The chain is built from TRBV7-2 and TRBJ1-5; D is possibly TRBD1 (6 bases). The CDR3 has 15 amino acids. The V end lost 2 bases, the J end lost 1 base, and 9 bases lay between the germline ends. Germline V CDR1 and CDR2: SGHTA, FQGNSA. CDR3: CASSLRRGSNQPQHF. In DNA, the CDR3 is TGTGCCAGCAGCTTACGCAGGGGAAGCAATCAGCCCCAGCATTTT.

The chain carries TRBV27 and TRBJ2-7; TRBD1 agrees at 9 bases. The length of the CDR3 is 17 residues. With 1 base clipped from V and 0 bases from J, the junction kept 7 bases outside the gene matches. Germline V gene lookup returns CDR1 MNHEY and CDR2 SMNVEV (reference sequence). For the CDR3, the DNA is TGTGCCAGCAGTTTATTGGGACAGGGTCCTTTCTCCTACGAGCAGTACTTC. Residues: CASSLLGQGPFSYEQYF.

The chain joins TRBV7-8 to TRBJ2-7, with D possibly being TRBD1 or TRBD2 (5 bases each). Deletions cut 5 bases from V and 4 bases from J, with 15 bases between. CDR3 size: 14 residues. Germline-derived CDR1 and CDR2 are SGHVS and FQNEAQ. This CDR3 is CASSPWTGRYEQYF. Here the CDR3 DNA reads TGTGCCAGCAGCCCCTGGACGGGACGGTACGAGCAGTACTTC.

The chain is built from TRBV7-2 and TRBJ2-5, with 9 bases lining up with TRBD1. The CDR3 spans 16 residues. The J segment lost 4 bases and the V segment lost 2 bases, leaving 8 bases of the junction unmatched. The germline V gene encodes CDR1 SGHTA and CDR2 FQGNSA. The CDR3 here is CASSLLPQGATETQYF. Written as DNA, the CDR3 is TGTGCCAGCAGCTTACTCCCACAGGGGGCAACAGAGACCCAGTACTTC.

This clonotype was seen a handful of times. The chain carries TRBV12-3 or TRBV12-4 and TRBJ1-5; possible D gene TRBD1, 5 bases. Trimming pared 4 bases from V and 4 bases from J, leaving 8 bases between. This CDR3 has 13 amino acids. CDR3 loop: CASSWTLNQPQHF. In DNA, the CDR3 is TGTGCCAGCAGTTGGACACTGAATCAGCCCCAGCATTTT.

V is TRBV19 and J is TRBJ2-3; no clear D gene. Germline values: CDR1 LNHDA, CDR2 SQIVND (reference sequence). This CDR3 has 13 amino acids. Trimming took 7 bases from V and 6 from J, leaving 14 bases between them. CDR3 amino acids: CASNPRVRDTQYF. CDR3 nucleotides: TGTGCCAGTAACCCTAGGGTCCGGGATACGCAGTATTTT.

In its sample, this clonotype was seen a few times. This sequence joins TRBV5-1 and TRBJ2-7; the match to TRBD2 covers 8 bases. The CDR3 totals 15 residues. CDR1 and CDR2 from the germline V gene are SGHRS and YFSETQ. Losses at the gene ends were 4 bases for V and 3 bases for J; bases not matched to a gene: 9. DNA of the CDR3: TGCGCCAGCAGCCCGGGGGGGCAGACTTTCTACGAGCAGTACTTC. It codes for CASSPGGQTFYEQYF.

The chain employs TRBV29-1 and TRBJ2-7; TRBD2 aligns across 11 bases. J lost 3 bases, V lost 7 bases, and 8 bases had no gene match. The CDR3 covers 14 residues. CDR1 SQVTM and CDR2 ANQGSEA come from the germline V gene. CDR3 in amino acids: CSALVAGGLYEQYF. The CDR3 DNA reads as TGCAGCGCTTTGGTAGCGGGAGGGCTCTACGAGCAGTACTTC.

The sample holds a few counts of this clonotype. DNA for the CDR3: TGTGCCAGCTCACCACCGGGGATAGGGACTAGTGTCGAGCAGTACTTC. Translation: CASSPPGIGTSVEQYF. V gene TRBV18 combines with J gene TRBJ2-7; 8 bases are shared with TRBD2. The V segment lost 0 bases and the J segment 6 bases; nucleotides outside the gene matches: 10. Germline values: CDR1 KGHSH, CDR2 LQKENI. This CDR3 is 16 amino acids long.

For the CDR3, the DNA is TGCGCCAGCAGCCTGCAGGGCGTTTCCAATGAGCAGTTCTTC. Its protein is CASSLQGVSNEQFF. The chain has TRBV5-1 and TRBJ2-1; D may be TRBD1 (5 bases). The CDR3 contains 14 residues. The V end was cut by 4 bases, the J end by 6 bases, with 14 bases between. Germline loops: CDR1 SGHRS, CDR2 YFSETQ. Filled out from reference TRBV5-1 and TRBJ2-1, the complete variable domain reads KAGVTQTPRYLIKTRGQQVTLSCSPISGHRSVSWYQQTPGQGLQFLFEYFSETQRNKGNFPGRFSGRQFSNSRSEMNVSTLELGDSALYLCASSLQGVSNEQFFGPGTRLTVL.

The chain couples TRBV20-1 to TRBJ2-2; perhaps TRBD1 as D (6 bases). V was cut by 4 bases and J by 4 bases, with 22 bases left in between. This CDR3 is 17 amino acids long. Germline values: CDR1 DFQATT, CDR2 SNEGSKA (reference sequence). The CDR3 is CSAKTVDSSIPTGELFF. The CDR3 DNA is TGCAGTGCTAAGACGGTGGACAGTTCGATACCCACCGGGGAGCTGTTTTTT.

There are a few counts of this clonotype. The chain links TRBV6-2 or TRBV6-3 to TRBJ2-1, with 11 nucleotides matching TRBD2. Germline loops: CDR1 MNHEY, CDR2 SVGEGT. The CDR3 contains 14 residues. The J segment lost 7 bases and the V segment lost 4 bases, leaving 3 bases of the junction unmatched. DNA for the CDR3: TGTGCCAGCAGTTGGACTAGCGGGCAAAATGAGCAGTTCTTC. Its translation: CASSWTSGQNEQFF.

V and J are TRBV12-3 or TRBV12-4 and TRBJ1-6, with D unresolved. V lost 4 bases, J lost 6 bases, and 4 bases lay in between. The CDR3 loop spans 12 amino acids. CDR3 loop: CASSSFNSPLHF. The CDR3 DNA sequence: TGTGCCAGCAGTTCGTTTAATTCACCCCTCCACTTT.

This clonotype was seen only a few times. The chain joins TRBV7-8 to TRBJ2-1; 9 bases are shared with TRBD2. Per the germline V gene, CDR1 is SGHVS and CDR2 is FQNEAQ. J lost 5 bases, V lost 2 bases, and 4 bases had no gene match. The CDR3 covers 15 residues. The CDR3 is CASSLRGLAHNEQFF. DNA of the CDR3: TGTGCCAGCAGCTTAAGGGGACTAGCCCACAATGAGCAGTTCTTC.

This clonotype showed up just a few times. This rearrangement joins TRBV25-1 to TRBJ1-5, with D unclear. The length of the CDR3 is 17 residues. With 5 bases removed from V and 0 bases from J, the gap between germline ends came to 17 bases. Germline CDR1 and CDR2: MGHDK and SYGVNS. CDR3 coding DNA: TGTGCCAGCAGTCTAGAGACACCCTTTAATAGCAATCAGCCCCAGCATTTT. Its protein product is CASSLETPFNSNQPQHF. The full variable domain, with the rest looked up from reference TRBV25-1 and TRBJ1-5, is EADIYQTPRYLVIGTGKKITLECSQTMGHDKMYWYQQDPGMELHLIHYSYGVNSTEKGDLSSESTVSRIRTEHFPLTLESARPSHTSQYLCASSLETPFNSNQPQHFGDGTRLSIL.

The sample holds a few counts of this clonotype. The chain joins TRBV19 to TRBJ1-5; D remains unclear. The CDR3 totals 15 residues. With 7 bases removed from V and 2 bases from J, the gap between germline ends came to 15 bases. Per germline, CDR1 LNHDA and CDR2 SQIVND (reference sequence). CDR3 residues: CASTYRQRGNQPQHF. The DNA for the CDR3 is TGTGCCAGTACCTATCGACAACGGGGCAATCAGCCCCAGCATTTT.

V and J are TRBV30 and TRBJ2-6, with D uncertain. The CDR3 is 16 residues long. V lost 3 bases to trimming and J lost 0 bases, with 12 bases between them. Germline loops: CDR1 GTSNPN, CDR2 SVGIG (reference sequence). The CDR3 spells CAWSGFGDSGANVLTF. CDR3 bases: TGTGCCTGGAGCGGGTTTGGGGACTCTGGGGCCAACGTCCTGACTTTC.

A few counts support this clonotype. This chain uses TRBV4-1 with TRBJ2-7; weak D call: TRBD1 (6 bases). Germline V gives CDR1 MGHRA, CDR2 YSYEKL. CDR3 length: 14 amino acids. V was clipped by 0 bases and J by 7 bases, with 13 bases between them. The chain's CDR3 is CASSQEQGGWEQYF. In nucleotides, the CDR3 is TGCGCCAGCAGCCAAGAACAGGGCGGGTGGGAGCAGTACTTC.

This clonotype was seen a few times. The chain carries TRBV7-2 and TRBJ2-3; D is unresolved. This CDR3 contains 15 residues. Germline V gene lookup returns CDR1 SGHTA and CDR2 FQGNSA. V was pared by 5 bases and J by 0 bases, with 12 bases between. The CDR3 coding sequence is TGTGCCAGCAGCCTATCCTCGGTTAGCACAGATACGCAGTATTTT. Residues: CASSLSSVSTDTQYF.

The chain is built from TRBV25-1 and TRBJ2-3; 11 bases are shared with TRBD2. V gave up 1 base and J gave up 5 bases; unmatched junction bases: 11. Germline values: CDR1 MGHDK, CDR2 SYGVNS. This CDR3 spans 18 amino acids. In DNA form, the CDR3 reads TGTGCCAGCAGTGAATCTAAGCAGGGTGGGACTAGCGGAGATACGCAGTATTTT. Translating gives CASSESKQGGTSGDTQYF.

This clonotype was seen only a few times. The chain links TRBV7-3 to TRBJ2-1, with a weak D call TRBD2 (5 bases). In germline, CDR1 is SGHTA, CDR2 FQGTGA. V shed 6 bases and J shed 2 bases, with 14 bases lying between them. This CDR3 comprises 15 residues. CDR3 in amino acids: CASSYGAVPYNEQFF. CDR3 coding DNA: TGTGCCAGCAGTTATGGAGCGGTCCCCTACAATGAGCAGTTCTTC.

In this sample, this clonotype turned up a few times. J is TRBJ2-3 and V is TRBV3-1; 10 bases are a match to TRBD2. The germline CDR1 and CDR2 sequences are LGHDT and YNNKEL (reference sequence). With V trimmed by 2 bases and J by 2 bases, 4 bases remained unmatched. The CDR3 loop spans 16 amino acids. CDR3 sequence reads: CASSQTTSGFTDTQYF. For the CDR3, the DNA is TGTGCCAGCAGCCAAACGACTAGCGGGTTCACAGATACGCAGTATTTT.

This clonotype was observed a few times. V usage is TRBV10-3 and J usage is TRBJ2-1, with 7 nucleotides matching TRBD2. Germline V gives CDR1 ENHRY, CDR2 SYGVKD. The V gene end was trimmed by 2 bases and the J gene end by 5 bases; junction bases not matched to a gene: 12. There are 17 residues in the CDR3. The CDR3: CAISERRVQRDDNEQFF. The DNA of the CDR3 is TGTGCCATCAGTGAGAGAAGGGTTCAGCGGGATGACAATGAGCAGTTCTTC.

This clonotype was counted only a few times. The gene calls are TRBV4-1 and TRBJ2-7; 9 bases fit TRBD2. This CDR3 contains 16 residues. The germline V gene has CDR1 MGHRA and CDR2 YSYEKL. V shed 0 bases and J 3 bases; nucleotides not matched to a gene: 6. CDR3 bases: TGCGCCAGCAGCCAAGACTTGACTAGCGGATTCTACGAGCAGTACTTC. It encodes CASSQDLTSGFYEQYF.

This clonotype has only a few counts. V usage is TRBV19 and J usage is TRBJ2-7; 8 nucleotides line up with TRBD2. Trimming at V came to 6 bases and at J to 2 bases, leaving 9 bases not matched to a gene. The CDR3 length is 15 residues. Germline lookup yields CDR1 LNHDA and CDR2 SQIVND (reference sequence). The CDR3 DNA is TGTGCCAGTAGCCCCAGCGGGAGTCAGGCCTACGAGCAGTACTTC. Protein sequence: CASSPSGSQAYEQYF.

The sample holds a few counts of this clonotype. The chain links TRBV7-2 to TRBJ2-1; D is unclear. This CDR3 is 12 amino acids long. The V and J ends lost 4 bases and 10 bases respectively, with 11 bases between them. Germline loops: CDR1 SGHTA, CDR2 FQGNSA. CDR3 loop: CASSSGFGEQFF. The CDR3 DNA reads TGTGCCAGCAGCTCTGGGTTTGGGGAGCAGTTCTTC.

The chain uses TRBV15 and TRBJ1-3; D gene unclear. Trimming cost V 1 base and J 0 bases, with 13 bases left between them. The CDR3 totals 17 residues. Germline V gives CDR1 LNHNV, CDR2 YYDKDF (reference sequence). This CDR3 reads CATSRALSGGSGNTIYF. The CDR3 DNA is TGTGCCACCAGCAGAGCTTTGAGCGGTGGCTCTGGAAACACCATATATTTT.